Listed here are 28 T cell receptor beta chains from one sample, sequenced in a study of T cell repertoires in cytomegalovirus infection. Each CDR3 protein is one row after TCRdb ran MiXCR on the reads. Of roughly 920,000 distinct CDR3 sequences listed, approximately 30% were seen once; the top ten hold around 15%. What these receptors recognize is not known. The sequencing used cultured CD8+ T cells from PBMCs, collected from culture after CMV antigen stimulation. These receptors all come from a human donor in good health (CMV status not recorded). Some clones in this sample may be carry-over from other donors' samples.

This rearrangement joins TRBV7-9 to TRBJ1-5; 8 bases agree with TRBD1. This CDR3 has 17 amino acids. V lost 5 bases and J lost 5; bases outside the gene matches: 14. Germline loops: CDR1 SEHNR, CDR2 FQNEAQ (reference sequence). The CDR3 is CASSHTDQGASHQPQHF. The DNA for the CDR3 is TGTGCCAGCAGCCACACTGACCAGGGGGCTAGTCATCAGCCCCAGCATTTT.

The chain is built from TRBV25-1 and TRBJ2-7; 9 bases fit TRBD1. Germline assignment: CDR1 MGHDK and CDR2 SYGVNS. The CDR3 is 14 amino acids. The junction had 7 bases not matched to a gene; V was cut back by 3 bases and J by 7 bases. CDR3 loop: CASSESGQGREQYF. CDR3 DNA: TGTGCCAGCAGTGAGTCCGGACAGGGGAGGGAGCAGTACTTC.

This clonotype occurred many times. The V gene is TRBV7-2, the J gene TRBJ1-6, with D possibly TRBD1 on 6 matching bases. The CDR3 is 15 residues long. The V end was cut by 0 bases, the J end by 9 bases, with 12 bases between. Looked up from germline, CDR1 is SGHTA and CDR2 is FQGNSA. The DNA for the CDR3 is TGTGCCAGCAGCTTAGCGGAGGGAGGGGGTTCACCCCTCCACTTT. It is translated as CASSLAEGGGSPLHF.

This chain connects TRBV7-9 to TRBJ2-7; the D gene is possibly TRBD2 (6 bases). Trimming pared 5 bases from V and 2 bases from J, leaving 19 bases between. Per germline, CDR1 SEHNR and CDR2 FQNEAQ (reference sequence). The CDR3 is made up of 16 amino acids. CDR3 amino acids: CASSLPNGGPTYEQYF. The CDR3 DNA follows: TGTGCCAGCAGCCTCCCGAACGGGGGACCAACCTACGAGCAGTACTTC.

V usage is TRBV4-1 and J usage is TRBJ2-5; tentatively, D is TRBD1 (6 bases). The length of the CDR3 is 14 residues. The V gene's germline CDR1 is MGHRA and CDR2 YSYEKL. The V end lost 4 bases, the J end lost 2 bases, and 11 bases lay between the germline ends. The CDR3 sequence is CASSPQGWQETQYF. The CDR3 DNA follows: TGCGCCAGCAGCCCTCAGGGGTGGCAAGAGACCCAGTACTTC.

This clonotype was detected a few times. The CDR3 DNA sequence: TGTGCCAGCAGCGGCGGGGCCAGCTATGGCTACACCTTC. This sequence encodes CASSGGASYGYTF. This rearrangement joins TRBV7-9 to TRBJ1-2; D is perhaps TRBD1 (5 bases). Trimming shortened V by 5 bases and J by 4 bases, and 11 bases separated the two germline ends. Germline loops: CDR1 SEHNR, CDR2 FQNEAQ (reference sequence). This CDR3 comprises 13 residues. Combining the CDR3 with reference TRBV7-9 and TRBJ1-2 gives the whole variable domain DTGVSQNPRHKITKRGQNVTFRCDPISEHNRLYWYRQTLGQGPEFLTYFQNEAQLEKSRLLSDRFSAERPKGSFSTLEIQRTEQGDSAMYLCASSGGASYGYTFGSGTRLTVV.

Comments on this clonotype: A much more abundant neighbour one base away suggests this may be a read error. The CDR3 DNA reads TGTGCCAGCAGCCCCGGACAGGGGTCCGGGGAGCTGTTTTTT. Translated, it gives CASSPGQGSGELFF. V gene TRBV12-3 or TRBV12-4 combines with J gene TRBJ2-2, with TRBD1 matching 9 bases. This CDR3 spans 14 amino acids. Unmatched junction bases numbered 5, after V lost 6 bases and J lost 6 bases.

The chain has TRBV7-9 and TRBJ2-1, with 8 bases that match TRBD2. In germline, CDR1 is SEHNR, CDR2 FQNEAQ (reference sequence). The CDR3 consists of 14 residues. Trimming took 4 bases from V and 7 from J; bases not matched to a gene: 6. The CDR3 sequence is CASSSSGLVNEQFF. The CDR3 bases are TGTGCCAGCAGCTCCTCGGGACTAGTGAATGAGCAGTTCTTC.

In this sample, this clonotype turned up a few times. J is TRBJ1-5 and V is TRBV2; D gene uncertain. The CDR3 is made up of 15 amino acids. Germline loops: CDR1 SNHLY, CDR2 FYNNEI. The V end lost 6 bases, the J end lost 0 bases, and 12 bases lay between the germline ends. The CDR3 DNA sequence: TGTGCCAGCAGGGATGGGAGATATAGCAATCAGCCCCAGCATTTT. This sequence encodes CASRDGRYSNQPQHF.

V usage is TRBV9 and J usage is TRBJ1-1; D possibly corresponds to TRBD1 (5 bases). CDR3 length: 14 amino acids. The germline gives CDR1 SGDLS, CDR2 YYNGEE. V gave up 2 bases and J gave up 5 bases, with 13 bases separating them. This chain's CDR3 is CASSVGGGRTEAFF. CDR3 in DNA: TGTGCCAGCAGCGTCGGGGGGGGAAGAACTGAAGCTTTCTTT.

The chain links TRBV4-1 to TRBJ2-5; D remains ambiguous. This CDR3 has 14 residues. Germline assignment: CDR1 MGHRA and CDR2 YSYEKL. Trimming took off 0 bases at V and 4 bases at J, with 9 bases between the two ends. This CDR3 is CASSQDFRAETQYF. The CDR3 DNA follows: TGCGCCAGCAGCCAAGATTTTAGGGCAGAGACCCAGTACTTC.

This clonotype was found many times. This chain uses TRBV7-8 with TRBJ2-1; 9 nucleotides agree with TRBD1. CDR1 and CDR2 from the germline V gene are SGHVS and FQNEAQ. The CDR3 runs to 15 residues. J was trimmed by 9 bases and V by 7 bases; bases with no gene match: 13. CDR3 coding DNA: TGTGCCAGCACCCCATCCACAGGGGGCTCAAGTGAGCAGTTCTTC. Translation: CASTPSTGGSSEQFF.

This rearrangement joins TRBV6-6 to TRBJ2-3; D ambiguous. The V end was cut by 0 bases, the J end by 8 bases, with 12 bases between. The germline CDR1 and CDR2 sequences are MNHNY and SVGAGI (reference sequence). This CDR3 is built from 14 residues. The chain's CDR3 is CASSYSSQAGTQYF. CDR3 bases: TGTGCCAGCAGTTACTCGAGTCAGGCAGGTACGCAGTATTTT.

In its sample, this clonotype was seen many times. The chain employs TRBV27 and TRBJ2-2, with 7 bases that match TRBD2. Germline V gene lookup returns CDR1 MNHEY and CDR2 SMNVEV (reference sequence). The CDR3 runs to 14 residues. Trimming at V came to 5 bases and at J to 6 bases, leaving 6 bases not matched to a gene. CDR3 sequence (DNA): TGTGCCAGCAGTCCCGGGGGGAGGTCCGGGGAGCTGTTTTTT. Protein product: CASSPGGRSGELFF.

Points on this clonotype: This may arise from a read error, as a much more abundant clone is one base away. V and J are TRBV7-2 and TRBJ1-2; D possibly corresponds to TRBD1 (5 bases). This CDR3 comprises 15 residues. Between the trimmed V and J ends, which lost 1 base and 3 bases, there was a span of 12 bases. Germline V gene data show CDR1 as SGHTA and CDR2 as FQGNSA. CDR3 nucleotide sequence: TGTGCCAGCAGCTTAGATCCGGGGCACGACTATGGCTACACCTTC. The encoded protein is CASSLDPGHDYGYTF.

For the CDR3, the DNA is TGTGCCAGCAGTCTAGGTGTATATGATGAGCAGTTCTTC. Its protein is CASSLGVYDEQFF. This rearrangement joins TRBV6-2 or TRBV6-3 to TRBJ2-1; no clear D gene. This CDR3 spans 13 amino acids. Germline CDR1 is MNHEY and CDR2 is SVGEGT. V was clipped by 5 bases and J by 8 bases, with 13 bases between them.

The chain uses TRBV4-1 and TRBJ1-1; possibly TRBD1 for D (5 bases). Germline CDR1 reads MGHRA; CDR2 reads YSYEKL. CDR3 length: 16 amino acids. The V end was cut by 1 base, the J end by 6 bases, with 18 bases between. In DNA form, the CDR3 reads TGCGCCAGCAGCCAAGCATTCCGGGGCGCAGTCTCTGAAGCTTTCTTT. Translated, it gives CASSQAFRGAVSEAFF.

The rearrangement joins TRBV7-6 to TRBJ2-3; 14 bases are a match to TRBD2. The V gene end was trimmed by 7 bases and the J gene end by 4 bases; junction bases not matched to a gene: 10. There are 17 residues in the CDR3. Germline assignment: CDR1 SGHVS and CDR2 FNYEAQ. CDR3 sequence reads: CASTTGTSGGRPDTQYF. The DNA for the CDR3 is TGTGCCAGCACCACCGGGACTAGCGGGGGACGCCCAGATACGCAGTATTTT.

The rearrangement links TRBV5-5 to TRBJ1-1; no firm D call. The length of the CDR3 is 13 residues. Germline V gene lookup returns CDR1 SGHKS and CDR2 YYEKEE (reference sequence). V lost 0 bases, J lost 6 bases, and 9 bases lay in between. CDR3 DNA: TGTGCCAGCAGCTTGGCCAGTTCCGCTGAAGCTTTCTTT. Translating it yields CASSLASSAEAFF.

This rearrangement joins TRBV10-3 to TRBJ2-5; D gene uncertain. Germline CDR1 reads ENHRY; CDR2 reads SYGVKD. Trimming left V 8 bases short and J 2 bases short, with 6 bases between. The CDR3 runs 11 residues. DNA for the CDR3: TGTGCCATCGGGCTACAAGAGACCCAGTACTTC. This encodes CAIGLQETQYF.

This clonotype was detected only a few times. This sequence joins TRBV7-9 and TRBJ2-1, with 8 bases identical to TRBD2. This CDR3 spans 14 amino acids. V lost 7 bases to trimming and J lost 5 bases; unmatched junction nucleotides: 7. Germline CDR1 SEHNR, CDR2 FQNEAQ (reference sequence). CDR3 nucleotide sequence: TGTGCCAGCACCCCCCCGGGGGGGAACAATGAGCAGTTCTTC. Translating it yields CASTPPGGNNEQFF.

This sequence joins TRBV4-3 and TRBJ2-1; 9 positions agree with TRBD2. V lost 0 bases, J lost 3 bases, and 18 bases stayed unmatched. From germline, CDR1 is LGHNA and CDR2 YSLEER. The CDR3 runs to 21 residues. This chain's CDR3 is CASSQDLVFGGGAVFYNEQFF. CDR3 sequence (DNA): TGCGCCAGCAGCCAAGACCTGGTATTTGGCGGGGGGGCCGTTTTCTACAATGAGCAGTTCTTC.

The chain links TRBV12-3 or TRBV12-4 to TRBJ1-1; maybe TRBD1 (6 bases). The length of the CDR3 is 16 residues. Between the trimmed V and J ends, which lost 6 bases and 3 bases, there was a span of 20 bases. CDR3 sequence: CASSLEGGQFHTEAFF. In nucleotides, the CDR3 is TGTGCCAGCAGCCTGGAGGGGGGCCAGTTTCACACTGAAGCTTTCTTT.

This clonotype came up a few times. This chain joins TRBV3-1 and TRBJ2-1; D is unresolved. Per the germline V gene, CDR1 is LGHDT and CDR2 is YNNKEL (reference sequence). V gave up 0 bases and J gave up 8 bases, with 11 bases separating them. The CDR3 sequence is 14 residues long. CDR3 DNA: TGTGCCAGCAGCCAAGATTCGGCTAGTGATGAGCAGTTCTTC. Protein product: CASSQDSASDEQFF.

This clonotype was counted only a few times. V is TRBV7-9 and J is TRBJ2-7; D is tentatively TRBD1 or TRBD2 (5 bases each). Germline V gene data show CDR1 as SEHNR and CDR2 as FQNEAQ (reference sequence). This CDR3 region has 14 residues. Trimming removed 5 bases from V and 2 bases from J, with 13 bases in between. CDR3 sequence reads: CASSDSGTTYEQYF. In nucleotides, the CDR3 is TGTGCCAGCAGCGATTCCGGGACCACCTACGAGCAGTACTTC. Full variable domain (rest looked up from reference TRBV7-9 and TRBJ2-7): DTGVSQNPRHKITKRGQNVTFRCDPISEHNRLYWYRQTLGQGPEFLTYFQNEAQLEKSRLLSDRFSAERPKGSFSTLEIQRTEQGDSAMYLCASSDSGTTYEQYFGPGTRLTVT.

Comments on this clonotype: The junction does not match germline at one end; this may be a read error. This chain uses TRBV12-3 or TRBV12-4 with TRBJ1-1; tentative D call: TRBD1 (5 bases). CDR3 length equals 14 residues. DNA of the CDR3: TGTGCCAGCACCCCCCCCAATACAGGCACTGAAGCTCTCTTT. Its translation is CASTPPNTGTEALF.

The CDR3 loop is CASSLRKGARETQYF. The CDR3 bases are TGTGCCAGCAGTTTACGGAAGGGGGCGCGAGAGACCCAGTACTTC. This chain connects TRBV6-1 to TRBJ2-5; 7 nucleotides align to TRBD1. Per the germline V gene, CDR1 is MNHNS and CDR2 is SASEGT. The ends lost 5 bases at V and 4 bases at J; junction bases unmatched: 10. CDR3 size: 15 residues.

The chain has TRBV9 and TRBJ2-7, with D possibly TRBD1 on 6 matching bases. Trimming cost V 3 bases and J 3 bases, with 13 bases left between them. The CDR3 totals 14 residues. CDR1 and CDR2 from the germline V gene are SGDLS and YYNGEE. CDR3 loop: CASSEEDRFYEQYF. As DNA, the CDR3 is TGTGCCAGCAGCGAGGAGGACAGATTCTACGAGCAGTACTTC.